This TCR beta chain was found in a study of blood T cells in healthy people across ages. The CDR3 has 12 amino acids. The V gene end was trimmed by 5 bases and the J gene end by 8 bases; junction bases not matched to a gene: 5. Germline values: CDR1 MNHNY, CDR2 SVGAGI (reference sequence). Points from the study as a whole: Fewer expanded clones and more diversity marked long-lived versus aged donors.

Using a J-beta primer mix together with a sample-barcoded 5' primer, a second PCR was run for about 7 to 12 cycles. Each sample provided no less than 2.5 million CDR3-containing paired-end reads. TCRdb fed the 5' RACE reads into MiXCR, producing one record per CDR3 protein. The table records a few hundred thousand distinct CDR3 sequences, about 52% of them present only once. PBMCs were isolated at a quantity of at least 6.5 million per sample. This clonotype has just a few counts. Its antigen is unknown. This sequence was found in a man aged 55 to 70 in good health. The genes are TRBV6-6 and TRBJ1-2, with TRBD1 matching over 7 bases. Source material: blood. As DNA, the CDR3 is TGTGCCAGCAGTCCAGGGGGGGACGGCTACACCTTC. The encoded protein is CASSPGGDGYTF.